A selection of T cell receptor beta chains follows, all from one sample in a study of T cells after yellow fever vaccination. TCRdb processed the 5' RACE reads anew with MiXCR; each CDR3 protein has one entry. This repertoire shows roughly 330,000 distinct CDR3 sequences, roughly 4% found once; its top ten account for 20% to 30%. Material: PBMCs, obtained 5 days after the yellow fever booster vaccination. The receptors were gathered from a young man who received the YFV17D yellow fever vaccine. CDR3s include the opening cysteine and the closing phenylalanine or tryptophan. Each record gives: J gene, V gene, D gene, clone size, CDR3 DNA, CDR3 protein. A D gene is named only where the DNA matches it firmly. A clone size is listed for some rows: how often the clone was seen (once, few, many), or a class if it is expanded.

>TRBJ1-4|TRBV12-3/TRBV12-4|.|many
TGTGCCAGCAGTGCGCTTAGGGAAAAACTGTTTTTT
CASSALREKLFF
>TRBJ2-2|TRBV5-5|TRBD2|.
TGTGCCAGCAGCTTTAACTGGGGAGGGACCGGGGAGCTGTTTTTT
CASSFNWGGTGELFF
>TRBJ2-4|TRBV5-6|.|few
TGTGCCAGCAGCTTGTTTTATGACATTCAGTACTTC
CASSLFYDIQYF
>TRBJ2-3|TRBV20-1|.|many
TGCAGTTGCATGTTGAGCGGCTTCACAGATACGCAGTATTTT
CSCMLSGFTDTQYF
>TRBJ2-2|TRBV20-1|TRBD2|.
TGCAGTGCAAACCGAGCGGGGGGGCCTGACGGGGAGCTGTTTTTT
CSANRAGGPDGELFF
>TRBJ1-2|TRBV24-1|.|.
TGTGCCACCAGTGATTCGGCGGGGGCGAGCGGCTACACCTTC
CATSDSAGASGYTF
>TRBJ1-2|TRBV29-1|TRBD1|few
TGCAGCGTCGGGACAGGGGGTTCCTATGGCTACACCTTC
CSVGTGGSYGYTF
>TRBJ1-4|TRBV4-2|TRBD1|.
TGTGCCAGCAGCCAGGACAGGGGGTTTAATGAAAAACTGTTTTTT
CASSQDRGFNEKLFF
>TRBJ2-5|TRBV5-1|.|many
TGCGCCAGCAGCTTGGTTAGTAGCGCTGGAGAGACCCAGTACTTC
CASSLVSSAGETQYF
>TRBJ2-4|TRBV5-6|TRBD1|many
TGTGCCAGCACCTCGGACAGGGGCGATTCCAAAAACATTCAGTACTTC
CASTSDRGDSKNIQYF
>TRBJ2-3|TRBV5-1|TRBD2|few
TGCGCCAGCAGCTTTGGACCTAGCGGGGGCACAGATACGCAGTATTTT
CASSFGPSGGTDTQYF
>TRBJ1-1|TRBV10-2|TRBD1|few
TGCGCCAGCAGTGAGCAGGGGGGGAACACTGAAGCTTTCTTT
CASSEQGGNTEAFF
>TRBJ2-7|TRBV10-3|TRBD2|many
TGTGCCATCACTGGTAGCGGGGACTACGAGCAGTACTTC
CAITGSGDYEQYF
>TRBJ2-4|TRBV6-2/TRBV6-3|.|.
TGTGCCAGCAGTAACCGGGAAACGCGCCTACTAGCCAAAAACATTCAGTACTTC
CASSNRETRLLAKNIQYF
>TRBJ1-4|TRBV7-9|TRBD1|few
TGTGCCAGCAGCCCAGTACGACAGGGGGCTTCTAATGAAAAACTGTTTTTT
CASSPVRQGASNEKLFF
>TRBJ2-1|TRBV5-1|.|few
TGCGCCAGCAGCTTGAACCTAGAGCTCCATGAGCAGTTCTTC
CASSLNLELHEQFF
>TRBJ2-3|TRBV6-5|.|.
TGTGCCAGCAGTTTGACACTCAACACAGATACGCAGTATTTT
CASSLTLNTDTQYF
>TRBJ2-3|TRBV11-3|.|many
TGTGCCAGCAGCTTAGGAGCCTCAGATACGCAGTATTTT
CASSLGASDTQYF
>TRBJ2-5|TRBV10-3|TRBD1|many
TGTGCCATCAGTGGTTTCGGGACAGGGGTCCGAAGGTGGCAAGAGACCCAGTACTTC
CAISGFGTGVRRWQETQYF
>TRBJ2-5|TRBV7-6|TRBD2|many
TGTGCCAGCAGCTCCACTAGCGGGGGCCTGACCCAGTACTTC
CASSSTSGGLTQYF
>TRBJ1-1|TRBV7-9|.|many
TGTGCCAGCAGCCGGAATGGTCGCACTGAAGCTTTCTTT
CASSRNGRTEAFF
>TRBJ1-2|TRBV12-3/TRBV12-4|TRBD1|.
TGTGCCAGCAGTAACAGGGGCTATGGCTACACCTTC
CASSNRGYGYTF
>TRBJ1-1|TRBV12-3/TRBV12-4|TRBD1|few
TGTGCCAGCAGTTTAACCCGGGACAGGGGGAGGAACACTGAAGCTTTCTTT
CASSLTRDRGRNTEAFF
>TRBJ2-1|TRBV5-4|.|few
TGTGCCAGCAGCTGGGATGGAGTTAATGAGCAGTTCTTC
CASSWDGVNEQFF
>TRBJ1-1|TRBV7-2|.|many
TGTGCCAGCAGCTCGTTCATGGACAGTACTGAAGCTTTCTTT
CASSSFMDSTEAFF
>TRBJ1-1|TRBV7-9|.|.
TGTGCCAGCAGCTTCTTTTCTCCCCCCAAAAGAGGGCACATCATGAACACTGAAGCTTTCTTT
CASSFFSPPKRGHIMNTEAFF
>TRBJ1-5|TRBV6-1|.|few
TGTGCCAGCAGAGTCTTGGGGGGTCCCCAGCATTTT
CASRVLGGPQHF
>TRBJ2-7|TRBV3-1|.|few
TGTGCCAGCAGCCAAGATTACTCCATCACTACGAGGCAGTACTTC
CASSQDYSITTRQYF
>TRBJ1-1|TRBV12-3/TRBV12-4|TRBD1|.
TGTGCCAGCAGGGGACAGGCCAGACACACTGAAGCTTTCTTT
CASRGQARHTEAFF
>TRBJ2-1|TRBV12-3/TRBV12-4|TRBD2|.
TGTGCCAGCAGTCCCACTAGCGGGTACAATGAGCAGTTCTTC
CASSPTSGYNEQFF
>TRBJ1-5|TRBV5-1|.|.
TGCGCCAGCAGCTTTGGTGGGGCCAGCAATCAGCCCCAGCATTTT
CASSFGGASNQPQHF
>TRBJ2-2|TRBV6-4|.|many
TGTGCCAGCAGTGACGGGACAAACACCGGGGAGCTGTTTTTT
CASSDGTNTGELFF
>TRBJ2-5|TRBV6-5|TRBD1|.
TGTGCCAGCAGTTCGGGAGGATGGACAGGGGGATTAAAGACCCAGTACTTC
CASSSGGWTGGLKTQYF
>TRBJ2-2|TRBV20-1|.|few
TGCAGTGCGCCTGGACAGTCGAACACCGGGGAGCTGTTTTTT
CSAPGQSNTGELFF
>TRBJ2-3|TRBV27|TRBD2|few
TGTGCCAGCAGTGGACTAGCGGACACAGATACGCAGTATTTT
CASSGLADTDTQYF
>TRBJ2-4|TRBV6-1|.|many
TGTGCCAGCTCGGACAGTAAAAACATTCAGTACTTC
CASSDSKNIQYF
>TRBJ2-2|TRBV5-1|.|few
TGCGCCAGCAGACCCGGGACGAGGGACCCCGGGGAGCTGTTTTTT
CASRPGTRDPGELFF
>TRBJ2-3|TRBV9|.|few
TGTGCCAGCAGCGTAGTGGGCAGGACTCTAGATACGCAGTATTTT
CASSVVGRTLDTQYF
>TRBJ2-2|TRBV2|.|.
TGTGCCACCCGAGGGCTGCCCGGGGAGCTGTTTTTT
CATRGLPGELFF
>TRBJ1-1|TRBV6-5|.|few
TGTGCCAGCAGTCCCCTCGACAGGACCCTTGAAGCTTTCTTT
CASSPLDRTLEAFF
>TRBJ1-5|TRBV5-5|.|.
TGTGCCAGCAGCTTGGCTGTGGTTTATCAGCCCCAGCATTTT
CASSLAVVYQPQHF